Below, 3 T cell receptor beta chains from the same sample are listed, as sequenced in a study of blood T cell repertoires in COVID-19. Some clones are missing from TCRdb's copy, which holds only in-frame ones; the method was immunoSEQ multiplex PCR. Among under 300,000 clones listed, 70% to 90% were seen once. Sequenced material: PBMCs or T cells enriched from blood (not recorded which). These receptors were taken from a woman between 45 and 60 years old who had been exposed to COVID-19.

The genes are TRBV7-9 and TRBJ1-2; the match to TRBD1 covers 9 bases. The junction had 3 bases not matched to a gene; V was cut back by 5 bases and J by 8 bases. There are 12 residues in the CDR3. Per the germline V gene, CDR1 is SEHNR and CDR2 is FQNEAQ (reference sequence). The CDR3 DNA is TGTGCCAGCAGCGACAGGGGGGCAGGCTACACCTTC. Translation: CASSDRGAGYTF. Based on the CDR3 plus reference TRBV7-9 and TRBJ1-2, the full variable domain is DTGVSQNPRHKITKRGQNVTFRCDPISEHNRLYWYRQTLGQGPEFLTYFQNEAQLEKSRLLSDRFSAERPKGSFSTLEIQRTEQGDSAMYLCASSDRGAGYTFGSGTRLTVV.

The chain combines TRBV9 with TRBJ2-1, with 7 bases fitting TRBD1. CDR3 length: 17 residues. Looked up from germline, CDR1 is SGDLS and CDR2 is YYNGEE. V lost 4 bases, J lost 5 bases, and 15 bases stayed unmatched. The CDR3 DNA is TGTGCCAGCAGCCCCAGGGTAACAGGGGCCATACACAATGAGCAGTTCTTC. The encoded protein is CASSPRVTGAIHNEQFF.

This chain uses TRBV18 with TRBJ2-1; 8 nucleotides agree with TRBD2. CDR1 is KGHSH, CDR2 LQKENI, per germline. The CDR3 sequence is 14 residues long. The V segment lost 4 bases and the J segment 7 bases; nucleotides outside the gene matches: 6. CDR3 residues: CASSQSGGMNEQFF. The CDR3 coding sequence is TGTGCCAGCTCACAGTCGGGGGGGATGAATGAGCAGTTCTTC.